This T cell receptor beta chain stems from a study of CD8 T cells in ankylosing spondylitis. TCRdb passed the 5' RACE reads through MiXCR, listing each CDR3 protein once. The data hold just under 350,000 distinct CDR3 sequences, with 14% to 15% observed a single time. Overall study results and limits: The authors reported significant enrichment of disease-linked clones in matched ankylosing spondylitis synovial fluid.

Trimming took off 1 base at V and 7 bases at J, with 16 bases between the two ends. The CDR3 length is 16 residues. From germline, CDR1 is MGHRA and CDR2 YSYEKL. This clonotype was seen a handful of times. Antigen: not known. The sequenced sample consisted of blood, either unsorted or a sorted T cell fraction (not recorded which). The receptor comes from a male donor with ankylosing spondylitis or in good health (not recorded which). V gene TRBV4-1 combines with J gene TRBJ1-4, with D possibly being TRBD1 (6 bases). DNA for the CDR3: TGCGCCAGCAGCCAAGTACTACAGGGTGGCGGTGAAAAACTGTTTTTT. Its translation is CASSQVLQGGGEKLFF.